This record looks at one T cell receptor (beta chain) sequence and its context. Its target is not known. The sample originates from a study of vaccination and CD4 T cells after COVID-19. Study observations and caveats: A median around 90% of convalescent patients' SARS-CoV-2-reactive clones emerged only after vaccination.

The study sequenced cultured CD4+ T cell DNA using the Oncomine TCR Beta short-read assay. Cultures of CD4+ T cells served as the source for extracting genomic DNA. TCRdb independently ran MiXCR on the PCR reads; one entry per CDR3 protein. This table has 2,500 to 3,500 distinct CDR3 sequences, about 76% appearing once. Specified treatment: 10-day PBMC culture with coronavirus spike peptide pools or control peptides (ViraFEST assay). All positive PCR tests were dated between March and December 2020, predating US Alpha, Beta and Delta variants. At both days 3 and 7, half the medium was replaced with fresh IL-2 medium. Losses at the gene ends were 11 bases for V and 14 bases for J; bases not matched to a gene: 16. CDR1 is LNHDA and CDR2 is SQIVND in the germline V gene (reference sequence). The CDR3 runs 14 residues.

This clonotype was sampled from a human donor who had recovered from COVID-19. Sequences were obtained from CD4+ T cells from blood, cultured in vitro. The gene calls are TRBV19 and TRBJ1-6; TRBD1 aligns across 9 bases. The CDR3 nucleotides are TGTGCCGGGGGACAGGGATCGGCCCCCTCGGCCCTCCACTTT. Protein: CAGGQGSAPSALHF.